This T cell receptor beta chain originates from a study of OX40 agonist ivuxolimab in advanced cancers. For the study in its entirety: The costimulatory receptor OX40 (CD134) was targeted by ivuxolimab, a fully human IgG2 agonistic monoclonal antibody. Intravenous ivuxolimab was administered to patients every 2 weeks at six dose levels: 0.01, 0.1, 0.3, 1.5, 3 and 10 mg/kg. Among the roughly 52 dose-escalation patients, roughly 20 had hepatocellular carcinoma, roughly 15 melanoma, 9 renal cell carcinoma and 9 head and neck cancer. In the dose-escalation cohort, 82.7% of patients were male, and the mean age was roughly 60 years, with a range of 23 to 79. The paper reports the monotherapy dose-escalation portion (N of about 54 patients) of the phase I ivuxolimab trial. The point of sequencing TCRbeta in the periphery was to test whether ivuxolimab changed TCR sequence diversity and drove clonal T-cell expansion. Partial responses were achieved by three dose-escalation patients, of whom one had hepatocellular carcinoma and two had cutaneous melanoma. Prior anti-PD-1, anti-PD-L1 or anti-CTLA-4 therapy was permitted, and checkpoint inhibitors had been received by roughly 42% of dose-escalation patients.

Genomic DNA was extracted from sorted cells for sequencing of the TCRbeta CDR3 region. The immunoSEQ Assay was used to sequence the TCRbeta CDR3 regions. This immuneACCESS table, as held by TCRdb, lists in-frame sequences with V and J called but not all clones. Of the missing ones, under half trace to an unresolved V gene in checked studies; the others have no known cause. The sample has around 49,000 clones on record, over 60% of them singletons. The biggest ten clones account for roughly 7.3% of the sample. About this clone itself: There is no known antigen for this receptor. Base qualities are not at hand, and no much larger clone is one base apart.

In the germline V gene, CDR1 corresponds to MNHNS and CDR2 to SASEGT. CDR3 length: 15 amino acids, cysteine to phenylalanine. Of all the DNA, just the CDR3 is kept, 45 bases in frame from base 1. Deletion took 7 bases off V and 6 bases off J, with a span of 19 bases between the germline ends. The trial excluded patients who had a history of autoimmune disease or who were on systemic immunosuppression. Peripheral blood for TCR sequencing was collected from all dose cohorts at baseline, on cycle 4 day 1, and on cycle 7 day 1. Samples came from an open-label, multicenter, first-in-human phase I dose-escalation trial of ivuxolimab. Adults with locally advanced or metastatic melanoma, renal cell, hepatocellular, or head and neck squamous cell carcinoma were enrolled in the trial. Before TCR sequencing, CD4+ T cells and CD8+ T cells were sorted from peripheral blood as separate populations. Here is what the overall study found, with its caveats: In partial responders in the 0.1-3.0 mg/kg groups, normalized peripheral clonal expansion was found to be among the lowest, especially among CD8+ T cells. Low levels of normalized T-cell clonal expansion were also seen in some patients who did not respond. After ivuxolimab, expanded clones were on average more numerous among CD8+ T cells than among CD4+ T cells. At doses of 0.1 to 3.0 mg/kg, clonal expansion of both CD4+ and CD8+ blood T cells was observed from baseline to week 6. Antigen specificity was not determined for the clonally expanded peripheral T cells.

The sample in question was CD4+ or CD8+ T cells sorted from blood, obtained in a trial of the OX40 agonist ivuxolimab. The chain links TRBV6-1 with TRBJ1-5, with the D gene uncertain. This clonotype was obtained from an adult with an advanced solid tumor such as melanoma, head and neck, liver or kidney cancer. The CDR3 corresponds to CASKVSGGISQPQHF. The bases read TGTGCCAGCAAAGTTTCTGGAGGGATCTCTCAGCCCCAGCATTTT.